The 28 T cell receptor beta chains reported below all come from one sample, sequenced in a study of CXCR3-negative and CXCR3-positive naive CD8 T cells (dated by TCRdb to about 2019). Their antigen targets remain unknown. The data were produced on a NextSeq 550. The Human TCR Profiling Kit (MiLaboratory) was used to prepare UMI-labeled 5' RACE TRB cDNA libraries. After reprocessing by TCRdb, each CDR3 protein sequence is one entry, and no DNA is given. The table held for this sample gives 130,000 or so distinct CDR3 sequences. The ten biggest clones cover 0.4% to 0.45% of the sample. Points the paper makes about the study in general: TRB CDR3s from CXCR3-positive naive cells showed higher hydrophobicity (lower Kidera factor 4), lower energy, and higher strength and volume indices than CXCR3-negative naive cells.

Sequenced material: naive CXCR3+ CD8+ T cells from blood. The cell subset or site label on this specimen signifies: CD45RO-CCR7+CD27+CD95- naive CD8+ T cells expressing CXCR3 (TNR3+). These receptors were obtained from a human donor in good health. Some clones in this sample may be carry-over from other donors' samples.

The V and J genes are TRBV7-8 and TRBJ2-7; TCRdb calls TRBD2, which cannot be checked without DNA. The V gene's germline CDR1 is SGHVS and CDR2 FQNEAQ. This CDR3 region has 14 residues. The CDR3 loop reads CASTEGLVSYEQYF.

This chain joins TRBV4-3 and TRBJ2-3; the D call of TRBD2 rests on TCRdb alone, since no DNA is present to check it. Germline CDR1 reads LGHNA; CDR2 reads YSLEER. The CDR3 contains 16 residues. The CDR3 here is CASSRTSGAATDTQYF.

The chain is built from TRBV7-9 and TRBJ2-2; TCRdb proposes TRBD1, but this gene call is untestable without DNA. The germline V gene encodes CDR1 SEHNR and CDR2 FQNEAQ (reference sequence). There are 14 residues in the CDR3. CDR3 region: CASSFGGKTGELFF.

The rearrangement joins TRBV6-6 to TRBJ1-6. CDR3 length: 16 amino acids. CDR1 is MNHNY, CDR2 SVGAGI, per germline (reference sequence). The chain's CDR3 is CASSDGDAVYNSPLHF.

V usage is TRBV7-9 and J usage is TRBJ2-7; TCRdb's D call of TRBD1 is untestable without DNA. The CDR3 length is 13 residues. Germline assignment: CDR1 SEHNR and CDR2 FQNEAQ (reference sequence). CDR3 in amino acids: CASSLVPGSEQYF.

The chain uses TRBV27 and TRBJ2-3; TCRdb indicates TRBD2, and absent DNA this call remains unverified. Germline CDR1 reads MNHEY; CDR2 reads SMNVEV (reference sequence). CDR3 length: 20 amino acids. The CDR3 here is CASSLTPGLAGGHGTDTQYF.

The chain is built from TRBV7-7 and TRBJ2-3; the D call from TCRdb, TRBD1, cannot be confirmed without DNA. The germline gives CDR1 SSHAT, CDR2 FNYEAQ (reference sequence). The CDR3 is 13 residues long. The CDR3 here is CALGGRDIDTQYF.

This CDR3 reads CASSLLLNTEAFF. The chain recombines TRBV6-2 or TRBV6-3 with TRBJ1-1. Germline-derived CDR1 and CDR2 are MNHEY and SVGEGT. The CDR3 has 13 amino acids.

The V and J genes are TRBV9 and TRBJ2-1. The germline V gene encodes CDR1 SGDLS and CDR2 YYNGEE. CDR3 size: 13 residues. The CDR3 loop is CASSLEVGIEQFF.

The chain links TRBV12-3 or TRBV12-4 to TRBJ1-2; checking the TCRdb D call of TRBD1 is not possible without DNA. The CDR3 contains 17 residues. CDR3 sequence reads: CASSYRDRTGANYGYTF.

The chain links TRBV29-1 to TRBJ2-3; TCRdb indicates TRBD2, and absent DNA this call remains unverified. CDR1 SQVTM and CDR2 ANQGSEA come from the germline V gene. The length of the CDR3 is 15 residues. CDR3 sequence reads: CSVEGGLAGADTQYF.

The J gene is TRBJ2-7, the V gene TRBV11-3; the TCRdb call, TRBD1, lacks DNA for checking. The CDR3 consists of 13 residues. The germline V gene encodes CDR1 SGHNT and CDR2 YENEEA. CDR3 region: CASSEYRGGEQYF.

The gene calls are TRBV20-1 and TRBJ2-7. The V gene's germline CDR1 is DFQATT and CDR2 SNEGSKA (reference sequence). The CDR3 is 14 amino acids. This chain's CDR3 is CSARSLANTYEQYF.

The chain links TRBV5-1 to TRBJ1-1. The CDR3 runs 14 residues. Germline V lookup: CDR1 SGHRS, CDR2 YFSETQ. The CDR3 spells CASSLDRQNTEAFF.

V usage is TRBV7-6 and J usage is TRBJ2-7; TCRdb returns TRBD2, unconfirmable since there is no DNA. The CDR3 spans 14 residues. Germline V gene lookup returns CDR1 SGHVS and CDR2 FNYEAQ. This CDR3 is CASSPGPSSYEQYF.

CDR3 sequence reads: CASSSGQTQYF. This chain links TRBV5-6 with TRBJ2-7. Looked up from germline, CDR1 is SGHDT and CDR2 is YYEEEE. The CDR3 contains 11 residues.

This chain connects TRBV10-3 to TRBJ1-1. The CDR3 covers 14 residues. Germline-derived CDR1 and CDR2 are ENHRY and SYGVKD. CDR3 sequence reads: CAISEATGSTEAFF.

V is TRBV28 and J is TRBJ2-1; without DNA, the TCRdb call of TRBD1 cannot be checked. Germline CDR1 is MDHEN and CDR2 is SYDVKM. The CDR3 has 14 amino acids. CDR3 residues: CASSENRGLNEQFF.

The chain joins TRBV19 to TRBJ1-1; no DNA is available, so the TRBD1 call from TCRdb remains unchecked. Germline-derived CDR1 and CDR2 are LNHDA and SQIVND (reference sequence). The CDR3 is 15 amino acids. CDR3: CASSPWTGGDTEAFF.

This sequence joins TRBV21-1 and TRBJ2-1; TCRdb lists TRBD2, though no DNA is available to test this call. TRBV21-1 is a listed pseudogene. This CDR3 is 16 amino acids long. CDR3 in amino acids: CASSPRGSGRYNEQFF.

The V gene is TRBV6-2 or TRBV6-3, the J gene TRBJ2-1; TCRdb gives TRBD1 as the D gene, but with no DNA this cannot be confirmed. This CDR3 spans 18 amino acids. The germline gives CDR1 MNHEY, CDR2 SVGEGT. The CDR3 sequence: CASSYSVVDRLTYNEQFF.

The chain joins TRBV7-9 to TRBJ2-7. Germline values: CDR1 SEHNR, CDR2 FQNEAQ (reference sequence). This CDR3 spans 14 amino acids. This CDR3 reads CASSLDRISYEQYF.

The CDR3 sequence: CASSQGGHSSYEQYF. The genes are TRBV4-3 and TRBJ2-7; the TCRdb call, TRBD2, lacks DNA for checking. CDR3 length equals 15 residues. Germline V gives CDR1 LGHNA, CDR2 YSLEER.

CDR3 residues: CASSPWTGAGLVFF. V and J are TRBV19 and TRBJ1-4; the D call of TRBD1 rests on TCRdb alone, since no DNA is present to check it. From germline, CDR1 is LNHDA and CDR2 SQIVND (reference sequence). The CDR3 sequence is 14 residues long.

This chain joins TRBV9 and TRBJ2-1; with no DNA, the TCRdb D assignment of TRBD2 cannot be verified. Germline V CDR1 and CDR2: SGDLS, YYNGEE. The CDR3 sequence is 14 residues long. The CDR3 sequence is CASSQQGLVNEQFF. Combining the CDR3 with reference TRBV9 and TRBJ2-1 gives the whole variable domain DSGVTQTPKHLITATGQRVTLRCSPRSGDLSVYWYQQSLDQGLQFLIQYYNGEERAKGNILERFSAQQFPDLHSELNLSSLELGDSALYFCASSQQGLVNEQFFGPGTRLTVL.

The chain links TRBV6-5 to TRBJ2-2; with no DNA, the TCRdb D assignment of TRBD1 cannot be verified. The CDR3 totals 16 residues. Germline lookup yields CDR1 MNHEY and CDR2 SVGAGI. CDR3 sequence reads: CASSYSSGTVTGELFF.

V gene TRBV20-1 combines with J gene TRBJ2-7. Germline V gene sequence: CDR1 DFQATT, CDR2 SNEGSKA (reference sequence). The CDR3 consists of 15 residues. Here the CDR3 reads CSARGPSEPTYEQYF.

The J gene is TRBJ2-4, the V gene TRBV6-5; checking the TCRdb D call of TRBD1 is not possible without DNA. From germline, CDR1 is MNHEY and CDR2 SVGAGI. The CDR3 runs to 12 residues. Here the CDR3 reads CASSPGYHIQYF.